This paragraph reports one T cell receptor (beta chain). Its binding antigen is unknown. At one of its ends the junction is not consistent with the germline gene, which may arise from a read error. Library construction relied on multiplex PCR. Sequencing relied on an Illumina HiSeq 2500. TCRbeta libraries were constructed through three rounds of nested PCR with primers (Table S4) according to protocols modified from ARM-PCR. Before sequencing, PCR products of 200-500 bp were excised from the gel and purified with the QIAquick gel extraction kit. On the authors' methods: Trimmomatic was used to clean the reads, FLASH was used to merge the reads into complete CDR3 sequences, and MiTCR was used to assign the reads to V(D)J germline segments. Clonal diversity was calculated as the inverse Simpson's index using VDJtools. A read counted as productive if the sequence was in-frame and lacked a premature stop codon. TCRdb itself trimmed the public reads at Q25 with fastp, ran MiXCR and retained productive beta chains. One record per CDR3 amino acid sequence lists the most common genes and DNA. TCRdb, not the authors, supplied the V and J calls. This sample holds about 80,000 distinct CDR3 sequences; over 75% were observed only once. About an eighth of the sample comes from the top ten.

RNA was isolated from bulk, unsorted tissue, and RNA quality was assessed with a NanoDrop ND-1000 and an Agilent 2100. Donors were newly diagnosed lung cancer patients admitted for thoracic surgery in China between August and November 2014, without prior chemotherapy. Anyone who had undergone radiotherapy or chemotherapy before, or who had another cancer at the same time, was left out of the study. Surgical tissue pieces of roughly 1-2.1 cm3 were preserved in RNAlater solution and stored at -80 °C until use. From cysteine to phenylalanine, the CDR3 is 14 amino acids long. Solely the CDR3 DNA is kept, with 42 bases framed from the first base. Reading the germline V gene gives CDR1 SQVTM and CDR2 ANQGSEA. These data come from a study of tumor and adjacent non-tumor tissue in lung cancer (dated by TCRdb to the late 2010s). Regarding the complete study: Patients with adenocarcinoma (approximately 12), squamous cell carcinoma (2) and small cell lung cancer (1) were included in the cohort. The approximately 15 patients were aged about 30 to 76 years, included about ten men and 5 women, and had TNM stage I to III disease. A total of roughly 130 million productive TCRbeta reads were generated by sequencing, corresponding to an average of roughly 4 million reads per sample. The study compared bulk TCRbeta repertoires from lung tumor tissue and matched distant non-tumor lung tissue of some 15 lung cancer patients. Under 35 paired specimens, one tumor and one normal lung sample per patient, were profiled by TCRbeta CDR3 sequencing.

Overall results and qualifications from the work: TCR diversity (inverse Simpson) was significantly higher in tumor than in normal lung tissue (approximately 400 vs 170, P = 0.0075, Mann-Whitney U test). Peripheral blood was not sequenced, so blood TCRbeta repertoires in these lung cancer patients were not examined. Significantly higher TCR diversity was found in younger patients, and higher tumor TCR diversity was associated with shorter overall and disease-free survival. With only around 15 patients in the cohort, the authors noted that larger samples and more detailed clinical data are needed. Neither the sequencing platform nor unique molecular identifiers are mentioned in the methods. The top 100 clones made up a significantly larger cumulative share of the repertoire in normal lung than in tumor tissue.

The clonotype was recovered from a woman aged 50 to 65 with non-small cell lung cancer. Sequenced sample: lung tumor tissue. This receptor chain uses TRBV29-1 and TRBJ2-1; the D gene lacks a confident call. Here is the DNA: TGCAGCCCTCCTACATACCGCTTGAGCAATAAGCACATCTTC. It codes for CSPPTYRLSNKHIF.